One and the same sample provided the 23 T cell receptor beta chains below, sequenced in a study of radiotherapy plus CTLA-4 blockade in lung cancer. Generated by immunoSEQ multiplex PCR, the TCRdb table keeps only in-frame clones and is missing some. The sample includes 40,000 to 45,000 clones, 60% to 80% of them seen just once. The input for sequencing was peripheral blood, taken from a patient treated with radiotherapy plus ipilimumab. The receptors stem from a human donor with non-small cell lung cancer who had stable disease on radiotherapy plus ipilimumab.

This chain uses TRBV9 with TRBJ1-1, with D perhaps TRBD1 (5 bases). This CDR3 is 14 amino acids long. Germline CDR1 and CDR2: SGDLS and YYNGEE. Trimming shortened V by 0 bases and J by 4 bases, and 10 bases separated the two germline ends. The CDR3 loop reads CASSVVPQATEAFF. CDR3 nucleotide sequence: TGTGCCAGCAGCGTAGTCCCACAGGCCACTGAAGCTTTCTTT.

The chain joins TRBV11-3 to TRBJ2-6; 7 bases are a match to TRBD1. The CDR3 has 16 amino acids. The J segment lost 5 bases and the V segment lost 5 bases, leaving 9 bases of the junction unmatched. CDR1 and CDR2 from the germline V gene are SGHNT and YENEEA. CDR3 DNA: TGTGCCAGCAGCCCCCGACAGGGCCGTTGGGCCAACGTCCTGACTTTC. It yields the protein CASSPRQGRWANVLTF.

This rearrangement joins TRBV19 to TRBJ2-5; tentatively, D is TRBD2 (6 bases). Germline CDR1 and CDR2: LNHDA and SQIVND (reference sequence). V was clipped by 10 bases and J by 5 bases, with 11 bases between them. The CDR3 totals 11 residues. CDR3: CATRGGETQYF. The CDR3, as DNA: TGTGCCACCCGTGGGGGGGAGACCCAGTACTTC.

The chain combines TRBV19 with TRBJ1-2; TRBD1 agrees at 11 bases. The CDR3 length is 17 residues. In germline, CDR1 is LNHDA, CDR2 SQIVND (reference sequence). Germline trimming cut 3 bases from V and 0 bases from J; bases unmatched to any gene: 6. In DNA, the CDR3 is TGTGCCAGTAGTATGAGGGACAGGGGGAACCCTAACTATGGCTACACCTTC. This encodes CASSMRDRGNPNYGYTF.

The chain employs TRBV7-2 and TRBJ2-7; TRBD2 agrees at 8 bases. V was clipped by 3 bases and J by 4 bases; unmatched bases: 8. The CDR3 is 15 amino acids. Germline V CDR1 and CDR2: SGHTA, FQGNSA. The CDR3 is CASSFSGTSLYEQYF. CDR3 in DNA: TGTGCCAGCAGCTTTTCCGGGACTAGTTTGTACGAGCAGTACTTC.

This clone is a singleton in its sample. The V gene is TRBV6-6, the J gene TRBJ1-1, with 8 bases that match TRBD1. Germline V gene sequence: CDR1 MNHNY, CDR2 SVGAGI (reference sequence). The V gene end was trimmed by 7 bases and the J gene end by 3 bases; junction bases not matched to a gene: 13. The CDR3 extends over 16 amino acids. Here the CDR3 DNA reads TGTGCCAGCAAACCCTCCACCGGGACAGGATACACTGAAGCTTTCTTT. Translated, it gives CASKPSTGTGYTEAFF.

The chain combines TRBV4-1 with TRBJ2-1; perhaps TRBD2 as D (6 bases). This CDR3 is built from 16 residues. Trimming removed 0 bases at V and 1 base at J, with 10 bases between. Germline V gives CDR1 MGHRA, CDR2 YSYEKL. Here the CDR3 DNA reads TGCGCCAGCAGCCAAGATTGGGCGGGGTCCTACAATGAGCAGTTCTTC. It translates to CASSQDWAGSYNEQFF.

This sequence joins TRBV4-1 and TRBJ1-2, with a possible D match to TRBD1 (5 bases). CDR1 MGHRA and CDR2 YSYEKL come from the germline V gene. V shed 4 bases and J shed 3 bases, with 12 bases lying between them. The CDR3 length is 14 residues. CDR3 nucleotides: TGCGCCAGCAGCCCTAGGCCGGGGGACTATGGCTACACCTTC. Residues: CASSPRPGDYGYTF.

CDR3 loop: CASSMDDRGLVYGYTF. The CDR3 DNA follows: TGTGCCAGTAGTATGGACGACAGGGGGCTTGTCTATGGCTACACCTTC. This chain connects TRBV19 to TRBJ1-2, with TRBD1 matching 10 bases. The CDR3 consists of 16 residues. V lost 3 bases and J lost 4; bases outside the gene matches: 8. Germline CDR1 and CDR2: LNHDA and SQIVND (reference sequence).

This chain uses TRBV6-5 with TRBJ2-2; 8 bases align to TRBD1. Germline V gene sequence: CDR1 MNHEY, CDR2 SVGAGI. This CDR3 is built from 14 residues. With 7 bases clipped from V and 6 bases from J, the junction kept 7 bases outside the gene matches. The CDR3 loop reads CASTLTGAAGELFF. In DNA, the CDR3 is TGTGCCAGCACCCTGACAGGGGCGGCCGGGGAGCTGTTTTTT.

This clone came up a few times. CDR3: CASRSTGVGGYTF. CDR3 coding DNA: TGTGCCAGCAGAAGCACAGGGGTTGGTGGCTACACCTTC. The chain recombines TRBV6-5 with TRBJ1-2; 7 bases match TRBD1. Germline V CDR1 and CDR2: MNHEY, SVGAGI. With V trimmed by 6 bases and J by 7 bases, 8 bases remained unmatched. CDR3 length: 13 residues.

The CDR3 coding sequence is TGTGCCAGCAGTGTTTCGGGAACTGAAGCTTTCTTT. This sequence encodes CASSVSGTEAFF. The chain joins TRBV2 to TRBJ1-1; D is unresolved. Trimming cost V 4 bases and J 5 bases, with 8 bases left between them. The CDR3 loop spans 12 amino acids. CDR1 and CDR2 (germline): SNHLY, FYNNEI. The full variable domain, its missing parts supplied by reference TRBV2 and TRBJ1-1, is EPEVTQTPSHQVTQMGQEVILRCVPISNHLYFYWYRQILGQKVEFLVSFYNNEISEKSEIFDDQFSVERPDGSNFTLKIRSTKLEDSAMYFCASSVSGTEAFFGQGTRLTVV.

The V gene is TRBV7-2, the J gene TRBJ1-5; 9 positions agree with TRBD1. This CDR3 is built from 14 residues. CDR1 is SGHTA, CDR2 FQGNSA, per germline. With V trimmed by 5 bases and J by 5 bases, 4 bases remained unmatched. As DNA, the CDR3 is TGTGCCAGCAGCCCCGGGACAGGGTATCAGCCCCAGCATTTT. Amino acid sequence: CASSPGTGYQPQHF.

This clone occurred once. The J gene is TRBJ1-2, the V gene TRBV5-1; 8 bases fit TRBD1. After removal of 0 bases from V and 9 bases from J, the junction contained 10 bases not matched to a gene. The CDR3 runs to 15 residues. CDR1 and CDR2 (germline): SGHRS, YFSETQ. DNA for the CDR3: TGCGCCAGCAGCTTGGCCGGGGGGACAGGTGGGAGCTACACCTTC. Its protein product is CASSLAGGTGGSYTF.

Only a few counts were recorded for this clone. V gene TRBV19 combines with J gene TRBJ2-1, with 8 bases that match TRBD1. This CDR3 region has 14 residues. Germline CDR1 and CDR2: LNHDA and SQIVND (reference sequence). Trimming at V came to 7 bases and at J to 5 bases, leaving 7 bases not matched to a gene. The CDR3 sequence is CASNLQGDHNEQFF. CDR3 nucleotides: TGTGCCAGTAATCTACAGGGGGACCACAATGAGCAGTTCTTC.

J is TRBJ2-2 and V is TRBV7-6; 9 nucleotides agree with TRBD2. CDR1 SGHVS and CDR2 FNYEAQ come from the germline V gene. After removal of 4 bases from V and 1 base from J, the junction contained 10 bases not matched to a gene. The CDR3 is 18 residues long. This CDR3 is CASSSKRGASRNTGELFF. CDR3 in DNA: TGTGCCAGCAGCTCCAAGCGGGGGGCGTCTAGGAACACCGGGGAGCTGTTTTTT.

This clone was counted only a few times. The chain has TRBV13 and TRBJ1-1; no clear D gene. Germline CDR1 PRHDT, CDR2 FYEKMQ (reference sequence). The V end lost 1 base, the J end lost 4 bases, and 7 bases lay between the germline ends. The CDR3 loop spans 13 amino acids. CDR3 loop: CASSLVRSTEAFF. The CDR3 DNA reads as TGTGCCAGCAGCTTAGTAAGGAGCACTGAAGCTTTCTTT.

CDR3 in amino acids: CASSRLADTQYF. The CDR3 coding sequence is TGTGCCAGCAGTAGACTAGCAGATACGCAGTATTTT. The genes are TRBV6-6 and TRBJ2-3, with D possibly matching TRBD2 (6 bases). This CDR3 has 12 residues. With 5 bases removed from V and 4 bases from J, the gap between germline ends came to 7 bases. Per germline, CDR1 MNHNY and CDR2 SVGAGI (reference sequence).

The J gene is TRBJ2-3, the V gene TRBV19; the D gene is possibly TRBD1 (6 bases). Trimming removed 3 bases from V and 1 base from J, with 8 bases in between. The length of the CDR3 is 14 residues. Germline V lookup: CDR1 LNHDA, CDR2 SQIVND (reference sequence). The CDR3 sequence: CASSMHRGTDTQYF. The CDR3 DNA is TGTGCCAGTAGTATGCACAGGGGCACAGATACGCAGTATTTT.

This clone was found a few times. The J gene is TRBJ2-2, the V gene TRBV6-1, with TRBD1 as a possible D gene (6 bases). Trimming removed 8 bases at V and 5 bases at J, with 15 bases between. Germline V gives CDR1 MNHNS, CDR2 SASEGT. This CDR3 comprises 14 residues. CDR3 sequence: CASDRDTETGELFF. The CDR3 bases are TGTGCCAGCGACCGGGACACGGAGACCGGGGAGCTGTTTTTT.

The chain employs TRBV2 and TRBJ2-5; 7 nucleotides match TRBD1. With V trimmed by 7 bases and J by 2 bases, 7 bases remained unmatched. The CDR3 has 14 amino acids. Per the germline V gene, CDR1 is SNHLY and CDR2 is FYNNEI. CDR3 loop: CASIRDRRQETQYF. In nucleotides, the CDR3 is TGTGCCAGCATTCGGGACAGAAGACAAGAGACCCAGTACTTC.

The chain employs TRBV5-4 and TRBJ2-7, with 15 bases identical to TRBD2. V shed 3 bases, J shed 2 bases, and the junction held 6 bases outside the gene matches. This CDR3 comprises 17 residues. Germline assignment: CDR1 SGHNT and CDR2 YYREEE (reference sequence). The CDR3 loop reads CASSSGTSGGTTYEQYF. The DNA of the CDR3 is TGTGCCAGCAGCTCGGGGACTAGCGGGGGGACAACCTACGAGCAGTACTTC.

The rearrangement links TRBV5-1 to TRBJ1-1, with 7 bases fitting TRBD1. This CDR3 contains 17 residues. J lost 1 base, V lost 4 bases, and 13 bases had no gene match. CDR1 SGHRS and CDR2 YFSETQ come from the germline V gene. The CDR3 protein is CASSQGGQNWGNTEAFF. The CDR3 DNA reads as TGCGCCAGCAGCCAGGGGGGACAGAACTGGGGGAACACTGAAGCTTTCTTT.